These 21 T cell receptor beta chains originate from one sample sequenced in a study of PD-L1 blockade in urothelial cancer (dated by TCRdb to about 2017). The method behind the library was the immunoSEQ multiplex PCR assay. This is the immuneACCESS table as TCRdb keeps it, with only in-frame sequences that have V and J called. A part of the clones is gone; compared with another copy, unresolved V genes explain less than half, and the rest is unexplained. For this sample the table gives around 68,000 clones, of which roughly 77% were detected only once. The top ten clonotypes cover 1.6% of the sample. The time point label of this sample denotes: pretreatment peripheral blood. The material sequenced was PBMCs, taken around atezolizumab (anti-PD-L1) treatment. The source of these receptors is a man between 65 and 85 years old with urothelial cancer.

CDR3 amino acids: CASLGGEAENEQFF. The CDR3, as DNA: TGTGCCAGCCTAGGGGGAGAGGCTGAAAATGAGCAGTTCTTC. The gene calls are TRBV7-9 and TRBJ2-1; a weak D match, TRBD1 (6 bases). Per the germline V gene, CDR1 is SEHNR and CDR2 is FQNEAQ (reference sequence). This CDR3 region has 14 residues. With 8 bases removed from V and 7 bases from J, the gap between germline ends came to 18 bases.

V usage is TRBV6-5 and J usage is TRBJ2-1; tentatively, D is TRBD2 (6 bases). The CDR3 consists of 15 residues. Germline values: CDR1 MNHEY, CDR2 SVGAGI. V dropped 5 bases and J dropped 4 bases, with 15 bases sitting between them. The CDR3, as DNA: TGTGCCAGCAGTAGAGCGGAGGGTCAATACAATGAGCAGTTCTTC. Translating gives CASSRAEGQYNEQFF.

The chain recombines TRBV4-3 with TRBJ2-1, with TRBD1 as a possible D gene (6 bases). The CDR3 covers 15 residues. V lost 4 bases to trimming and J lost 0 bases, with 10 bases between them. Germline assignment: CDR1 LGHNA and CDR2 YSLEER. In DNA form, the CDR3 reads TGCGCCAGCAGCCGGTACAGGGTCTCCTACAATGAGCAGTTCTTC. It translates to CASSRYRVSYNEQFF.

The gene calls are TRBV6-5 and TRBJ2-5; 7 bases agree with TRBD1. J was trimmed by 0 bases and V by 5 bases; bases with no gene match: 6. Germline lookup yields CDR1 MNHEY and CDR2 SVGAGI. The CDR3 loop spans 15 amino acids. As DNA, the CDR3 is TGTGCCAGCAGTCCCCAGACAGGGAACCAAGAGACCCAGTACTTC. Its translation is CASSPQTGNQETQYF.

The chain joins TRBV9 to TRBJ2-7, with a tentative D call TRBD1 (6 bases). The CDR3 runs to 16 residues. V lost 4 bases and J 2 bases, leaving 19 bases between the germline ends. Looked up from germline, CDR1 is SGDLS and CDR2 is YYNGEE. As DNA, the CDR3 is TGTGCCAGCAGCTTACGAGGGGGAACGGAGCCCTACGAGCAGTACTTC. This translates into CASSLRGGTEPYEQYF. The full variable domain, in which reference TRBV9 and TRBJ2-7 provide the parts outside the CDR3, is DSGVTQTPKHLITATGQRVTLRCSPRSGDLSVYWYQQSLDQGLQFLIQYYNGEERAKGNILERFSAQQFPDLHSELNLSSLELGDSALYFCASSLRGGTEPYEQYFGPGTRLTVT.

The CDR3 coding sequence is TGTGCCAGCAGCTCCCCAAAGACAAGCCAAGAGACCCAGTACTTC. This codes for CASSSPKTSQETQYF. This rearrangement joins TRBV5-5 to TRBJ2-5; no definite D call. The CDR3 contains 15 residues. CDR1 and CDR2 from the germline V gene are SGHKS and YYEKEE (reference sequence). V was trimmed by 3 bases and J by 1 base, leaving 13 bases between them.

The chain combines TRBV10-3 with TRBJ2-3; the match to TRBD2 covers 8 bases. The CDR3 contains 17 residues. The V and J ends lost 0 bases and 0 bases, in that order; junction bases with no gene match: 5. Germline CDR1 ENHRY, CDR2 SYGVKD. CDR3 coding DNA: TGTGCCATCAGTGAGTCGACGTCTAGCGGGAGCACAGATACGCAGTATTTT. This translates into CAISESTSSGSTDTQYF.

As concerns this clone: Because the CDR3's place on the DNA is in doubt, the DNA is left out and the CDR3 is given as listed by TCRdb. The V and J genes are TRBV28 and TRBJ1-1; TRBD1 was called by the table and not checked on the DNA. The CDR3 spans 18 amino acids, including both terminal residues. CDR1 and CDR2 (germline): MDHEN, SYDVKM. This CDR3 reads CASSSSIYSGQRRTKAFF.

This chain uses TRBV2 with TRBJ1-5; D is perhaps TRBD1 (6 bases). V dropped 3 bases and J dropped 3 bases, with 9 bases sitting between them. This CDR3 is 14 amino acids long. CDR1 is SNHLY, CDR2 FYNNEI, per germline. The CDR3 sequence is CASSEAGDNQPQHF. In nucleotides, the CDR3 is TGTGCCAGCAGTGAGGCAGGGGACAATCAGCCCCAGCATTTT.

The CDR3 region is CASSQDRTGSDIQYF. In nucleotides, the CDR3 is TGCGCCAGCAGCCAAGATAGGACAGGGTCGGACATTCAGTACTTC. This chain connects TRBV4-3 to TRBJ2-4; 8 bases are a match to TRBD1. CDR3 length: 15 amino acids. Germline trimming cut 0 bases from V and 8 bases from J; bases unmatched to any gene: 6. CDR1 and CDR2 (germline): LGHNA, YSLEER.

This chain joins TRBV28 and TRBJ2-2, with D possibly matching TRBD1 (5 bases). Trimming took 6 bases from V and 7 from J, leaving 18 bases between them. The germline CDR1 and CDR2 sequences are MDHEN and SYDVKM. The CDR3 runs to 15 residues. CDR3 residues: CASRLESARGGELFF. The CDR3 DNA reads TGTGCCAGCAGATTGGAATCCGCAAGGGGCGGGGAGCTGTTTTTT. The whole variable domain, filled in from reference TRBV28 and TRBJ2-2, reads DVKVTQSSRYLVKRTGEKVFLECVQDMDHENMFWYRQDPGLGLRLIYFSYDVKMKEKGDIPEGYSVSREKKERFSLILESASTNQTSMYLCASRLESARGGELFFGEGSRLTVL.

This clone has a handful of counts. V usage is TRBV11-2 and J usage is TRBJ1-4; D remains unclear. Germline loops: CDR1 SGHAT, CDR2 FQNNGV. The ends were cut back, 5 bases at V and 12 bases at J, with 13 bases in the middle. The CDR3 loop spans 12 amino acids. The CDR3 DNA follows: TGTGCCAGCAGCCACGCAGAAGATGAACTGTTTTTT. It specifies CASSHAEDELFF.

The chain has TRBV4-3 and TRBJ1-2; D gene unclear. V lost 0 bases, J lost 2 bases, and 10 bases lay in between. Germline V CDR1 and CDR2: LGHNA, YSLEER. This CDR3 spans 15 amino acids. The CDR3 region has the DNA TGCGCCAGCAGCCAAGATCGGGGAGGGAACTATGGCTACACCTTC. Protein: CASSQDRGGNYGYTF.

V gene TRBV6-5 combines with J gene TRBJ1-5; a weak D match, TRBD1 (5 bases). Germline CDR1 MNHEY, CDR2 SVGAGI. The CDR3 extends over 13 amino acids. Trimming took 8 bases from V and 3 from J, leaving 11 bases between them. The CDR3 is CASSRQSNQPQHF. As DNA, the CDR3 is TGTGCCAGCTCAAGACAGTCCAATCAGCCCCAGCATTTT.

This clone has more than one count but fewer than ten. V gene TRBV6-6 combines with J gene TRBJ1-5, with TRBD1 identical over 9 bases. V shed 5 bases, J shed 7 bases, and the junction held 9 bases outside the gene matches. The CDR3 sequence is 15 residues long. Germline loops: CDR1 MNHNY, CDR2 SVGAGI (reference sequence). The CDR3 DNA is TGTGCCAGCAGTGTTAGGACAGGGGTAGGACAGCCCCAGCATTTT. Amino acids: CASSVRTGVGQPQHF.

J is TRBJ2-1 and V is TRBV9; 7 bases align to TRBD1. The CDR3 consists of 15 residues. The V and J ends lost 3 bases and 0 bases, in that order; junction bases with no gene match: 3. Per the germline V gene, CDR1 is SGDLS and CDR2 is YYNGEE. The CDR3 here is CASSAGTASYNEQFF. CDR3 nucleotide sequence: TGTGCCAGCAGCGCCGGGACAGCCTCCTACAATGAGCAGTTCTTC.

CDR3 nucleotide sequence: TGTGCCAGCAGCTCAAGACCGGGTCTTAGCACAGATACGCAGTATTTT. It specifies CASSSRPGLSTDTQYF. This chain connects TRBV5-5 to TRBJ2-3; D is undetermined. The CDR3 length is 16 residues. From germline, CDR1 is SGHKS and CDR2 YYEKEE (reference sequence). The V end was cut by 3 bases, the J end by 0 bases, with 14 bases between.

This clone was seen a few times. The sample contains more than one DNA sequence encoding this CDR3. The chain combines TRBV5-1 with TRBJ2-1; weak D call: TRBD2 (5 bases). The CDR3 runs 15 residues. CDR1 SGHRS and CDR2 YFSETQ come from the germline V gene. V lost 2 bases, J lost 0 bases, and 9 bases lay in between. The CDR3 protein is CASSLSGSSYNEQFF. The CDR3 DNA follows: TGCGCCAGCAGCTTATCTGGGAGCTCCTACAATGAGCAGTTCTTC.

The rearrangement joins TRBV19 to TRBJ2-7, with a possible D match to TRBD2 (5 bases). The CDR3 consists of 15 residues. Trimming pared 5 bases from V and 3 bases from J, leaving 17 bases between. Germline values: CDR1 LNHDA, CDR2 SQIVND (reference sequence). The CDR3 DNA is TGTGCCAGTAGTCTCTCATTTAGCGTCCGCTACGAGCAGTACTTC. Translated, it gives CASSLSFSVRYEQYF.

The rearrangement joins TRBV29-1 to TRBJ1-2; maybe TRBD1 (5 bases). The length of the CDR3 is 13 residues. Germline CDR1 and CDR2: SQVTM and ANQGSEA. V shed 6 bases and J shed 4 bases, with 15 bases lying between them. The CDR3 sequence: CSVRQGAAYGYTF. CDR3 nucleotides: TGCAGCGTCCGTCAGGGTGCCGCCTATGGCTACACCTTC.

This chain links TRBV7-3 with TRBJ2-7; 14 bases line up with TRBD2. The CDR3 is 14 amino acids. The V gene end was trimmed by 5 bases and the J gene end by 6 bases; junction bases not matched to a gene: 3. Germline V gene data show CDR1 as SGHTA and CDR2 as FQGTGA. CDR3 nucleotide sequence: TGTGCCAGCAGCCCGACTAGCGGGAGGGCCGAGCAGTACTTC. This sequence encodes CASSPTSGRAEQYF.